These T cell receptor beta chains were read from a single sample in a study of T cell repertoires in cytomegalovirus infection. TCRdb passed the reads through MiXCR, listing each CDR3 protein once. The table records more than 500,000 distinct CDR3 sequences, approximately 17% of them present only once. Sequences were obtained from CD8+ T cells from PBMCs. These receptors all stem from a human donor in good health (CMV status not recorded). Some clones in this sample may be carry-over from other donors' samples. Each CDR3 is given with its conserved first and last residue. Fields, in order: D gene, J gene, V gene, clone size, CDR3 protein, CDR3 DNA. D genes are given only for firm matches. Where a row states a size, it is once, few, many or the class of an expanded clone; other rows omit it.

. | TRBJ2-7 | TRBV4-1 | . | CASSPSPFDEQYF | TGCGCCAGCAGCCCCTCGCCTTTCGACGAGCAGTACTTC
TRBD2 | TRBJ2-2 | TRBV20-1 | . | CSATGLPNTGKLFF | TGCAGTGCTACGGGACTACCCAACACCGGGAAGCTGTTTTTT
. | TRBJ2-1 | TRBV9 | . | CASSEPFSGDSYNEQFF | TGTGCCAGCAGCGAGCCCTTCAGCGGAGACTCCTACAATGAGCAGTTCTTC
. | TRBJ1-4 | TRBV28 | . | CASSPGDGLNEKLFF | TGTGCCAGCAGTCCCGGGGACGGACTTAATGAAAAACTGTTTTTT
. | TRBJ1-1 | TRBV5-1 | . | CASSLQGTPEAFF | TGCGCCAGCAGCCTTCAGGGAACGCCTGAAGCTTTCTTT
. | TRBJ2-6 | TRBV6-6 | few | CASSDHRGGVLTF | TGTGCCAGCAGTGACCACAGGGGGGGCGTCCTGACTTTC
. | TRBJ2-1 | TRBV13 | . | CASRPFDSYNEQFF | TGTGCCAGCAGACCCTTCGACTCCTACAATGAGCAGTTCTTC
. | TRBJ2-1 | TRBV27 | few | CASSRVGGEQFF | TGTGCCAGCAGTCGGGTAGGCGGGGAGCAGTTCTTC
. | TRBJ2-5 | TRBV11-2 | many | CASSPDRRVGETQYF | TGTGCCAGCAGCCCAGATCGGAGGGTCGGAGAGACCCAGTACTTC
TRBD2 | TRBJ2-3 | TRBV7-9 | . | CASSPGTSGSPWTDTQYF | TGTGCCAGCAGCCCTGGGACTAGCGGAAGCCCCTGGACAGATACGCAGTATTTT
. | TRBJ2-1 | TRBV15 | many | CATSRGGARGYNEQFF | TGTGCCACCAGCAGAGGTGGGGCTAGGGGGTACAATGAGCAGTTCTTC
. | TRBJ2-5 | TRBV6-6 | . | CASSYSDGGEETQYF | TGTGCCAGCAGTTACTCGGACGGGGGCGAAGAGACCCAGTACTTC
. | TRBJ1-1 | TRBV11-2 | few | CASSLGRVDTEAFF | TGTGCCAGCAGCTTAGGCAGGGTGGACACTGAAGCTTTCTTT
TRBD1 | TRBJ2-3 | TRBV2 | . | CASSITGTGDTDTQYF | TGTGCCAGCAGTATAACCGGGACAGGGGACACAGATACGCAGTATTTT
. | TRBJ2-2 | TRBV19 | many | CASSISPGGRSGELFF | TGTGCCAGTAGTATTAGCCCCGGGGGCAGGTCCGGGGAGCTGTTTTTT
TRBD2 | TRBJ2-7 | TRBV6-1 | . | CASSDGVTSGGGTYEQYF | TGTGCCAGCAGTGACGGGGTGACTAGCGGGGGGGGAACCTACGAGCAGTACTTC
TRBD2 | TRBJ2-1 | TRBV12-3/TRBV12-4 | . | CASILGLAGASYNEQFF | TGTGCCAGCATTCTCGGACTAGCGGGAGCGTCCTACAATGAGCAGTTCTTC
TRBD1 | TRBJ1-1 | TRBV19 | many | CASSSRQGAKGTEAFF | TGTGCCAGTAGTTCCCGACAGGGGGCGAAGGGCACTGAAGCTTTCTTT
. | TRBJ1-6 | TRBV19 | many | CASTQENNSPLHF | TGTGCCAGTACACAGGAGAATAATTCACCCCTCCACTTT
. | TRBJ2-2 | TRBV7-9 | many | CASQEGELFF | TGTGCCAGCCAGGAAGGGGAGCTGTTTTTT